This T cell receptor (beta chain) came from a study of CD8 T cells in ankylosing spondylitis. Study-level results: Significantly higher representation of disease-linked clones was reported for matched ankylosing spondylitis synovial fluid. A TCR beta motif made of eight highly homologous variants seemed typical of ankylosing spondylitis blood.

The table lists this clonotype with many counts. The antigen remains undetermined. CDR3 size: 12 residues. V was shortened by 10 bases and J by 6 bases, with 15 bases between the two germline ends. Germline V gene lookup returns CDR1 MNHEY and CDR2 SMNVEV (reference sequence). By quantitative 5'-RACE with molecular barcodes, the TCR beta libraries were made. One entry per CDR3 protein, called by TCRdb with MiXCR from the 5' RACE reads. The sample has around 490,000 distinct CDR3 sequences, roughly 5.2% seen once; the top ten hold roughly 3.3%. The sequenced sample consisted of blood, either unsorted or a sorted T cell fraction (not recorded which). The chain recombines TRBV27 with TRBJ1-1, with a tentative D call TRBD1 (5 bases). The origin of this receptor is a male donor with ankylosing spondylitis. In DNA, the CDR3 is TGTGCCACCACCACGGGGGGGGCTGAAGCTTTCTTT. Translated, it gives CATTTGGAEAFF.